These 8 T cell receptor beta chains were sequenced from one sample in a study of Graves' ophthalmopathy and Graves' hyperthyroidism. RNA transcripts served as template for amplifying TCR beta CDR3 sequences. Second-round multiplex PCR came after first-round RT-PCR with HTBI primers. TCRdb analysed the multiplex PCR reads with MiXCR anew, one entry per CDR3 protein. The sample lists roughly 610,000 distinct CDR3 sequences, approximately 21% occurring once. Sequences were obtained from peripheral blood. All receptors derive from a woman between 18 and 29 years old with stable Graves' hyperthyroidism. Some clones in this sample may be carry-over from other donors' samples.

At least ten counts were recorded for this clonotype. The chain combines TRBV27 with TRBJ2-7, with 7 bases identical to TRBD1. The J segment lost 5 bases and the V segment lost 0 bases, leaving 7 bases of the junction unmatched. This CDR3 region has 15 residues. CDR1 is MNHEY and CDR2 is SMNVEV in the germline V gene (reference sequence). In DNA, the CDR3 is TGTGCCAGCAGTTTATCGACAGGGCGAGTAAACGAGCAGTACTTC. This encodes CASSLSTGRVNEQYF.

This clonotype was seen at least ten times. V usage is TRBV6-1 and J usage is TRBJ2-5; TRBD2 is a possible D gene (6 bases). V was clipped by 7 bases and J by 1 base, with 10 bases between them. In germline, CDR1 is MNHNS, CDR2 SASEGT. This CDR3 comprises 13 residues. The CDR3 region is CASTRGIQETQYF. The CDR3 nucleotides are TGTGCCAGCACTCGGGGGATCCAAGAGACCCAGTACTTC.

This clonotype was recorded many times. The V call is TRBV12-3 or TRBV12-4, the J call TRBJ2-7, with 7 bases matching TRBD1. V was pared by 4 bases and J by 2 bases, with 8 bases of the junction left unmatched. The CDR3 has 15 residues. The CDR3 coding sequence is TGTGCCAGCAGTTATCGACAGGGAAGGGCCTACGAGCAGTACTTC. Its translation is CASSYRQGRAYEQYF.

This clonotype came up many times. V is TRBV28 and J is TRBJ1-1, with D maybe TRBD1 (5 bases). The germline gives CDR1 MDHEN, CDR2 SYDVKM. This CDR3 contains 16 residues. V lost 6 bases to trimming and J lost 3 bases, with 20 bases between them. CDR3 coding DNA: TGTGCCAGCAGCGGAGGACCCTCAGGGAGGGACACTGAAGCTTTCTTT. Protein product: CASSGGPSGRDTEAFF.

The V gene is TRBV30, the J gene TRBJ1-6; a possible D gene is TRBD1 (6 bases). CDR3 size: 15 residues. V dropped 0 bases and J dropped 11 bases, with 17 bases sitting between them. Germline V gene data show CDR1 as GTSNPN and CDR2 as SVGIG (reference sequence). CDR3 sequence (DNA): TGTGCCTGGAGTGTAAGCAGGGGAAGGCGTCCACCCCTCCACTTT. Its translation is CAWSVSRGRRPPLHF.

This clonotype was counted many times. V is TRBV5-1 and J is TRBJ1-1; D uncertain. Trimming took off 2 bases at V and 0 bases at J, with 14 bases between the two ends. The CDR3 is made up of 16 amino acids. The germline V gene encodes CDR1 SGHRS and CDR2 YFSETQ. CDR3 in DNA: TGCGCCAGCAGCTTCGGTGATGGGATAATGAACACTGAAGCTTTCTTT. It codes for CASSFGDGIMNTEAFF.

This clonotype has ten or more counts. The rearrangement joins TRBV7-2 to TRBJ2-7; D uncertain. Per the germline V gene, CDR1 is SGHTA and CDR2 is FQGNSA. Trimming cost V 5 bases and J 5 bases, with 10 bases left between them. The CDR3 spans 12 residues. This CDR3 reads CASSQSRHEQYF. The CDR3, as DNA: TGTGCCAGCAGCCAATCCAGGCACGAGCAGTACTTC.

This clonotype was seen repeatedly, ten times or more. CDR3 DNA: TGTGCCAGCAGCTCGGGGGAGTTCGCCAAAAACATTCAGTACTTC. It specifies CASSSGEFAKNIQYF. The chain joins TRBV28 to TRBJ2-4, with D possibly being TRBD2 (6 bases). V was pared by 6 bases and J by 1 base, with 13 bases between. Germline V lookup: CDR1 MDHEN, CDR2 SYDVKM. The length of the CDR3 is 15 residues.